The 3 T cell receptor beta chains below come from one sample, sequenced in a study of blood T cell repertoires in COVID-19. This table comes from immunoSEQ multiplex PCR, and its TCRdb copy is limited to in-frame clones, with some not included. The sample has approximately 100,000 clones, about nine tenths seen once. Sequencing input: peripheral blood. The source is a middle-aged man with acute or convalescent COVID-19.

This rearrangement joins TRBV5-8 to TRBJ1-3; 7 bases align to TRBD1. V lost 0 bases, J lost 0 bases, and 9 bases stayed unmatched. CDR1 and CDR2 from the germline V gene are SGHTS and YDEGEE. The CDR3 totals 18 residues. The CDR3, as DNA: TGTGCCAGCAGCTTGGTGTTCGGGACAGTTATCTCTGGAAACACCATATATTTT. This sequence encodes CASSLVFGTVISGNTIYF.

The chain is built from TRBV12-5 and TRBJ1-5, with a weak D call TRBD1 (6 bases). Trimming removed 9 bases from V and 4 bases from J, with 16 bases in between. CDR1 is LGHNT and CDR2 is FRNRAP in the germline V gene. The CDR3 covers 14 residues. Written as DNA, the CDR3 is TGTGCTAGCCACACCGGGACACCGAATCAGCCCCAGCATTTT. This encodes CASHTGTPNQPQHF.

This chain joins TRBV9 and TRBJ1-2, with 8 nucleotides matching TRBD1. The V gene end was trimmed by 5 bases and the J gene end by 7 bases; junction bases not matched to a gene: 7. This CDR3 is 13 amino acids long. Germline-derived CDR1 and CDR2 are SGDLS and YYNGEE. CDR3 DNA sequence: TGTGCCAGCAGTCACAGACAGGGGATTGGCTACACCTTC. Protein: CASSHRQGIGYTF.